These 27 T cell receptor delta chains were all obtained from the same sample, sequenced in a study of gamma-delta T cells after stem cell transplantation. TCRdb re-called clones from the RT-PCR reads using CATT. The sample carries roughly 1,400 delta-chain clones, 24% recorded once. Source material: gamma-delta T cells. All receptors come from a human donor. It is not recorded whose cells these are; they may come from a transplant donor.

The rearrangement joins TRDV1 to TRDJ1; 12 nucleotides align to TRDD3. Trimming removed 3 bases from V and 0 bases from J; junction bases left unmatched: 44. This CDR3 comprises 30 residues. Germline CDR1 TSWWSYY, CDR2 QGS. In nucleotides, the CDR3 is TGTGCTCTTGGGGAGGGGGGTTTTCCTACCTCTTCCTACCGGGGACACTGGGGGATACCCTCTAAGTCGTACACCGATAAACTCATCTTT. This gives the protein CALGEGGFPTSSYRGHWGIPSKSYTDKLIF.

Relative to its sample, this clone is medium-sized. Since a far larger clone is one base different, this is likely a read error. As DNA, the CDR3 is TGTGCTCTTGGACGAGGGACCCCTCACCTTAAACTCATCTTT. Protein product: CALGRGTPHLKLIF. The V and J genes are TRDV1 and TRDJ1; D not certain. CDR1 TSWWSYY and CDR2 QGS come from the germline V gene. V lost 6 bases and J lost 7, with 18 bases in between. This CDR3 is built from 14 residues.

This clone is medium-sized within its sample. The chain combines TRDV2 with TRDJ1; TRDD3 matches at 9 bases. This CDR3 has 14 residues. Germline lookup yields CDR1 GEAIGNYY and CDR2 EKD. V shed 1 base, J shed 3 bases, and the junction held 2 bases outside the gene matches. CDR3 sequence (DNA): TGTGCCTGTGACACACTGGGGGAAGCCGATAAACTCATCTTT. Amino acids: CACDTLGEADKLIF.

A remark on this clone: With only one base between it and a far larger clone, this is likely a read error. The sample contains more than one DNA sequence encoding this CDR3. The genes are TRDV2 and TRDJ1, with no clear D. Germline values: CDR1 GEAIGNYY, CDR2 EKD. The length of the CDR3 is 15 residues. CDR3 bases: TGTGCCTGCGACACCGTGACGATGTACACCGATAAACTCATCTTT. It translates to CACDTVTMYTDKLIF.

This clone is medium-sized within its sample. The chain has TRDV2 and TRDJ1; D unclear. Germline CDR1 GEAIGNYY, CDR2 EKD. The CDR3 totals 17 residues. V was shortened by 7 bases and J by 3 bases, with 26 bases between the two germline ends. CDR3 nucleotide sequence: TGTGCCTGCTCCGCTGTCTCCTCTCCCAGGGAGGCCGATAAACTCATCTTT. It is translated as CACSAVSSPREADKLIF.

With respect to this clone: Just one base apart from a much larger clone, this may be a read error. The same CDR3 also results from other DNA sequences found in this sample. V usage is TRDV2 and J usage is TRDJ1; no firm D call. Trimming stripped 0 bases from V and 0 bases from J, with 13 bases between. Germline CDR1 GEAIGNYY, CDR2 EKD. This CDR3 is built from 16 residues. The CDR3 here is CACDTVGEKYTDKLIF. The CDR3 nucleotides read TGTGCCTGTGACACCGTGGGAGAAAAGTACACCGATAAACTCATCTTT.

By share, this clone ranks as medium-sized (0.01 to 0.1%). The chain uses TRDV2 and TRDJ3; 11 bases fit TRDD3. Germline CDR1 GEAIGNYY, CDR2 EKD. V trimming: 0 bases; J trimming: 5 bases; junction bases outside the gene matches: 5. The CDR3 loop spans 18 amino acids. CDR3 sequence (DNA): TGTGCCTGTGACACCTTGGGGGATACGTTCAGGGACACCCGACAGATGTTTTTC. Residues: CACDTLGDTFRDTRQMFF.

This clone was recorded a few times. A much larger clone lies one base from this, so it may be a read error. The CDR3 DNA is TGTGCCTGTGACACCGTTGGGGATTTGTCCTGGGGCACCCGACAGATGTTTTTC. It specifies CACDTVGDLSWGTRQMFF. The chain carries TRDV2 and TRDJ3, with D possibly being TRDD3 (6 bases). The CDR3 has 18 amino acids. Germline V gene sequence: CDR1 GEAIGNYY, CDR2 EKD.

In the case of this clone: The amino acid sequence in TCRdb belongs to a much larger clone and departs from this DNA's translation at residue 4, likely a sequencing read error; the sequence shown is translated from the DNA. J is TRDJ1 and V is TRDV2, with 8 bases lining up with TRDD3. Germline V gene sequence: CDR1 GEAIGNYY, CDR2 EKD. The CDR3 loop spans 14 amino acids. In nucleotides, the CDR3 is TGTGCCTGTGGCACCGTGCTGGGGGACCCTAAACTCATCTTT. It specifies CACGTVLGDPKLIF.

The CDR3 loop is CALGDPLPGPTEPGGYFIFSHDKLIF. The CDR3 DNA sequence: TGTGCTCTTGGGGACCCTTTACCAGGGCCCACCGAACCTGGGGGATACTTCATATTTTCCCACGATAAACTCATCTTT. The J gene is TRDJ1, the V gene TRDV1; 11 bases are shared with TRDD3. Per the germline V gene, CDR1 is TSWWSYY and CDR2 is QGS. The CDR3 length is 26 residues. Losses at the gene ends were 3 bases for V and 4 bases for J; bases not matched to a gene: 37.

About this clone itself: This sequence is one base from a far larger clone and is likely a read error. Other DNA sequences in this sample translate to the same CDR3. V and J are TRDV3 and TRDJ1; 7 positions match TRDD3. Germline V gene sequence: CDR1 TVYSNPD, CDR2 GDNSRS (reference sequence). The CDR3 runs to 16 residues. Trimming removed 2 bases from V and 2 bases from J; junction bases left unmatched: 14. The CDR3 DNA follows: TGTGCCTTTTACACGGTGGGGGACTGGGTTACCGATAAACTCATCTTT. This sequence encodes CAFYTVGDWVTDKLIF.

This clone was observed a few times. The protein TCRdb lists belongs to a much larger clone and differs from this DNA's translation at residue 4, which points to a read error; the protein shown is made from the DNA. The V call is TRDV1, the J call TRDJ1; TRDD3 matches at 11 bases. Germline CDR1 and CDR2: TSWWSYY and QGS. This CDR3 has 21 residues. Here the CDR3 reads CALRELALLGIALGDTGKLIF. The CDR3, as DNA: TGTGCTCTTAGGGAACTCGCCCTACTGGGTATTGCGCTGGGGGATACAGGCAAACTCATCTTT.

In this sample, this clone turned up a few times. A single base is all that separates this from a far larger clone, so a read error is likely. This chain uses TRDV1 with TRDJ1, with D possibly being TRDD2 or TRDD3 (7 bases each). The CDR3 length is 23 residues. Germline V gene lookup returns CDR1 TSWWSYY and CDR2 QGS. CDR3 region: CALGELGTLPKSDWGPYTDELIF. CDR3 sequence (DNA): TGTGCTCTTGGGGAACTAGGGACTCTTCCTAAGTCTGACTGGGGCCCTTACACCGATGAACTCATCTTT.

In its sample, this clone is medium-sized. The V gene is TRDV2, the J gene TRDJ1; 9 positions agree with TRDD3. This CDR3 spans 15 amino acids. The V gene end was trimmed by 2 bases and the J gene end by 2 bases; junction bases not matched to a gene: 5. Germline V lookup: CDR1 GEAIGNYY, CDR2 EKD. The CDR3 nucleotides are TGTGCCTGTGACAGGCTACTGGGGGAGACCGATAAACTCATCTTT. This gives the protein CACDRLLGETDKLIF.

This clone ranks as large. Other DNA sequences in this sample translate to the same CDR3. The chain links TRDV2 to TRDJ1; the match to TRDD3 covers 8 bases. J was trimmed by 3 bases and V by 0 bases; bases with no gene match: 5. The CDR3 totals 15 residues. CDR1 and CDR2 (germline): GEAIGNYY, EKD. CDR3 nucleotide sequence: TGTGCCTGTGACACCTGGGGGATCCGGCCCGATAAACTCATCTTT. It translates to CACDTWGIRPDKLIF.

By share, this clone counts as medium-sized. This chain connects TRDV1 to TRDJ1, with a possible D match to TRDD2 (6 bases). Germline-derived CDR1 and CDR2 are TSWWSYY and QGS. The CDR3 is 12 residues long. Trimming took off 9 bases at V and 8 bases at J, with 16 bases between the two ends. Here the CDR3 DNA reads TGTGCTCTCTCGGGATCCTACAAGAAACTCATCTTT. This translates into CALSGSYKKLIF.

By share, this clone ranks as medium-sized (0.01 to 0.1%). The chain combines TRDV2 with TRDJ3, with 11 nucleotides matching TRDD3. The CDR3 is made up of 22 amino acids. After removal of 0 bases from V and 2 bases from J, the junction contained 14 bases not matched to a gene. Looked up from germline, CDR1 is GEAIGNYY and CDR2 is EKD. The CDR3 region is CACDTVVGDTRQGAWDTRQMFF. The DNA of the CDR3 is TGTGCCTGTGACACCGTGGTGGGGGATACGCGGCAAGGGGCCTGGGACACCCGACAGATGTTTTTC.

Details on this clone: A single base separates this from a much larger clone, so it may be a read error. The V gene is TRDV2, the J gene TRDJ1; 11 positions match TRDD3. Trimming took 2 bases from V and 0 from J; bases not matched to a gene: 34. The CDR3 covers 26 residues. Germline CDR1 reads GEAIGNYY; CDR2 reads EKD. CDR3 DNA sequence: TGTGCCTGTGACAGTGTACTGGGGGATAAAGGCCTACGTCCCAATACTGGGGGTTTGGACACCGATAAACTCATCTTT. Protein sequence: CACDSVLGDKGLRPNTGGLDTDKLIF.

Regarding this clone: TCRdb shows a much larger clone's protein in place of this DNA's translation, and the two differ at residue 7, likely through a read error; the protein shown is translated from the DNA. The rearrangement links TRDV2 to TRDJ1, with D maybe TRDD3 (6 bases). The CDR3 extends over 16 amino acids. CDR1 is GEAIGNYY, CDR2 EKD, per germline. The V and J ends lost 1 base and 2 bases respectively, with 16 bases between them. The CDR3 DNA is TGTGCCTGTGACACTCTGAGGGATAAGACGACCGATAAACTCATCTTT. This encodes CACDTLRDKTTDKLIF.

In this sample, this clone turned up a few times. Translating this DNA gives a protein that differs at residue 8 from the TCRdb one, which belongs to a much larger clone; a read error is likely, and the protein shown is this translation. V and J are TRDV2 and TRDJ1; D not certain. The V end lost 3 bases, the J end lost 2 bases, and 12 bases lay between the germline ends. CDR1 is GEAIGNYY and CDR2 is EKD in the germline V gene. This CDR3 has 14 residues. Here the CDR3 reads CACDPVLLTDKLIF. For the CDR3, the DNA is TGTGCCTGTGACCCAGTACTTTTAACCGATAAACTCATCTTT.

A word on this clone: This may come from a read error, since a much larger clone is one base off. Within the sample, other DNA sequences also encode this same CDR3. V and J are TRDV1 and TRDJ1, with D perhaps TRDD3 (6 bases). Germline V gene data show CDR1 as TSWWSYY and CDR2 as QGS. The V end was cut by 5 bases, the J end by 0 bases, with 43 bases between. The CDR3 runs 25 residues. The CDR3 bases are TGTGCTCTTGGGTCATCGCCCGAGAGCTGGGGCGTCATATCCTGGATCTTCTCGTACACCGATAAACTCATCTTT. Its protein product is CALGSSPESWGVISWIFSYTDKLIF.

The DNA of the CDR3 is TGTGCTCTTGGGGACCCTACGTTCTGGGATATGAGAATCCATCCTAGGGCCGATAAACTCATCTTT. It translates to CALGDPTFWDMRIHPRADKLIF. The chain combines TRDV1 with TRDJ1; the D gene is possibly TRDD3 (6 bases). V lost 3 bases to trimming and J lost 3 bases, with 35 bases between them. The CDR3 consists of 22 residues. Germline CDR1 reads TSWWSYY; CDR2 reads QGS.

This clone is classed as medium-sized. With a far larger clone one base away, a read error is the likely cause. The same CDR3 arises from other DNA sequences in this sample as well. V is TRDV1 and J is TRDJ1; a possible D gene is TRDD3 (5 bases). Germline CDR1 reads TSWWSYY; CDR2 reads QGS. The CDR3 length is 14 residues. The CDR3 nucleotides are TGTGCCCTTGGACGAGGGATCCCTCACCTTAAACTCATCTTT. This translates into CALGRGIPHLKLIF.

This clone ranks as medium-sized. The V gene is TRDV2, the J gene TRDJ1, with 11 bases aligning to TRDD3. Trimming at V came to 3 bases and at J to 4 bases, leaving 18 bases not matched to a gene. The CDR3 sequence is 19 residues long. Per the germline V gene, CDR1 is GEAIGNYY and CDR2 is EKD. The CDR3 loop is CACDPTSPGGYTEGDKLIF. The CDR3 DNA is TGTGCCTGTGACCCGACTTCCCCTGGGGGATACACCGAGGGCGATAAACTCATCTTT.

Remarks on this clone: A far larger clone is a single base away, which makes a read error likely. This chain joins TRDV2 and TRDJ1; the match to TRDD3 covers 7 bases. CDR3 length equals 20 residues. Looked up from germline, CDR1 is GEAIGNYY and CDR2 is EKD. The CDR3 coding sequence is TGTGCCTGTGGCACCGTGGGGCAGGGTACTGGGGATGCGTACACCGATAAACTCATCTTT. It translates to CACGTVGQGTGDAYTDKLIF.

The CDR3 DNA reads as TGTGCTCTTGGGGAACTTGGGAGGGGGAGCTGGGGGAAAACCGATAAACTCATCTTT. The encoded protein is CALGELGRGSWGKTDKLIF. The rearrangement uses TRDV1 and TRDJ1; 8 bases line up with TRDD3. Germline trimming cut 0 bases from V and 2 bases from J; bases unmatched to any gene: 14. Germline V CDR1 and CDR2: TSWWSYY, QGS. The CDR3 extends over 19 amino acids.

To note about this clone: Translating this DNA gives a protein that differs at residue 10 from the TCRdb one, which belongs to a much larger clone; a read error is likely, and the protein shown is this translation. The J gene is TRDJ1, the V gene TRDV2, with 12 bases identical to TRDD3. V gave up 1 base and J gave up 1 base; unmatched junction bases: 3. Germline loops: CDR1 GEAIGNYY, CDR2 EKD. The CDR3 covers 16 residues. The CDR3: CACDTLGDTRTDKLIF. Written as DNA, the CDR3 is TGTGCCTGTGACACGCTGGGGGATACGCGCACCGATAAACTCATCTTT.